This TCR beta chain comes out of a study of control samples from healthy donors and cancer patients. The data were produced by immunoSEQ multiplex PCR, yet TCRdb's version contains in-frame clones alone and is incomplete. The sample includes 150,000 or so clones, about 87% of them seen just once. The material sequenced was blood. This TCR was recovered from a man aged 30 to 39 in good health.

The CDR3 spells CSARQGMVYEQYF. The DNA for the CDR3 is TGCAGCGCTCGACAGGGAATGGTCTACGAGCAGTACTTC. The chain is built from TRBV29-1 and TRBJ2-7; 7 bases are a match to TRBD1. J was trimmed by 3 bases and V by 7 bases; bases with no gene match: 9. The CDR3 is 13 amino acids. Per germline, CDR1 SQVTM and CDR2 ANQGSEA.